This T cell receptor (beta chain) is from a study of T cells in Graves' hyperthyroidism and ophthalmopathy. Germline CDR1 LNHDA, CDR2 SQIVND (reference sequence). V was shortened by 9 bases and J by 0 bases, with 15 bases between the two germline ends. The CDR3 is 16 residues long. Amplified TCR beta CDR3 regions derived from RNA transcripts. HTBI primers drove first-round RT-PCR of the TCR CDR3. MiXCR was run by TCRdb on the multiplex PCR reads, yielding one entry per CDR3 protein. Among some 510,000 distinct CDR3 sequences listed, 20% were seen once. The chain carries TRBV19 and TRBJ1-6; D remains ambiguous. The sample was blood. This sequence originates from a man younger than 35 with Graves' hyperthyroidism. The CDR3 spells CASQRESISYNSPLHF. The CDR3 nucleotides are TGTGCCAGCCAACGGGAGAGCATCTCCTATAATTCACCCCTCCACTTT. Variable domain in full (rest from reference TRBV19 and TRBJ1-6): DGGITQSPKYLFRKEGQNVTLSCEQNLNHDAMYWYRQDPGQGLRLIYYSQIVNDFQKGDIAEGYSVSREKKESFPLTVTSAQKNPTAFYLCASQRESISYNSPLHFGNGTRLTVT.